This T cell receptor (beta chain) was retrieved from a study of T cell responses to AZD1222 COVID-19 vaccine. The CDR3 runs 17 residues. Germline-derived CDR1 and CDR2 are SGHRS and YFSETQ. V lost 3 bases to trimming and J lost 0 bases, with 16 bases between them. Study findings and constraints: The breadth and depth of Spike-specific TCRs increased once two AZD1222 doses had been given. Only a handful of AZD1222 recipients were seropositive at baseline. Regions left unmutated in variants are reportedly the target of nearly half of spike-specific TCRs.

Timing groups of about 4 and about 12 weeks for second doses were pooled. Concerning this clone itself: Its antigen is not identified.

The table came from immunoSEQ multiplex PCR; TCRdb's copy has only in-frame clones and leaves some out. The sample has 150,000 or so clones, 91% seen once. Here the sequenced sample was peripheral blood, taken 28 days after the second AZD1222 dose. This TCR was sampled from an adult who received the AZD1222 COVID-19 vaccine. V usage is TRBV5-1 and J usage is TRBJ1-3; TRBD1 might be the D (5 bases). CDR3 sequence (DNA): TGCGCCAGCAGCTCCGGGGTTCGGGGCGGCTCTGGAAACACCATATATTTT. It translates to CASSSGVRGGSGNTIYF.